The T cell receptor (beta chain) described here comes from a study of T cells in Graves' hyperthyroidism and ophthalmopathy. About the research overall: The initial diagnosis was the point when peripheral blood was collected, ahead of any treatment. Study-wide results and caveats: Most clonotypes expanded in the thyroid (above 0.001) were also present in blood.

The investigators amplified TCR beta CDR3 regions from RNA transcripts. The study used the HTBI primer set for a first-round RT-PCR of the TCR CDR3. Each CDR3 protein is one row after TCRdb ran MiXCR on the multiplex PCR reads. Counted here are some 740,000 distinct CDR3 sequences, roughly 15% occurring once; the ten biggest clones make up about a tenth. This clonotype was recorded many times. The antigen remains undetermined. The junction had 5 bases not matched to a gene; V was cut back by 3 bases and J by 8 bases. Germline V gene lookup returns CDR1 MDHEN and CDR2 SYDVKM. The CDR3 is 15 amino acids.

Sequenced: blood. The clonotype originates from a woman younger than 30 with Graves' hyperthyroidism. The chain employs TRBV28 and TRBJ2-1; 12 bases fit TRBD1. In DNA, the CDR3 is TGTGCCAGCAGTTTGGTGGGACAGGGGGCTTATGAGCAGTTCTTC. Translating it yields CASSLVGQGAYEQFF. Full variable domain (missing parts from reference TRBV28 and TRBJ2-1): DVKVTQSSRYLVKRTGEKVFLECVQDMDHENMFWYRQDPGLGLRLIYFSYDVKMKEKGDIPEGYSVSREKKERFSLILESASTNQTSMYLCASSLVGQGAYEQFFGPGTRLTVL.